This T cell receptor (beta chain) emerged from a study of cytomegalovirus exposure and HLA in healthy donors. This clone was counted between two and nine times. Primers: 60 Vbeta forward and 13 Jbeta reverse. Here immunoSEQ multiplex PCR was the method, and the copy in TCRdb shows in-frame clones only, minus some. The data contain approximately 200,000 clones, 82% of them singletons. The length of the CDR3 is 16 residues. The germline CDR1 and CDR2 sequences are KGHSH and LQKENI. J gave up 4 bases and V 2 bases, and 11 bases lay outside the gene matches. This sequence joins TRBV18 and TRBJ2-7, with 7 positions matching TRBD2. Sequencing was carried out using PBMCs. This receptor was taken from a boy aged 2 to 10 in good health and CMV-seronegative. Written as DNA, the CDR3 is TGTGCCAGCTCACCAATGGGCGGGGGATCGGTTTACGAGCAGTACTTC. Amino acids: CASSPMGGGSVYEQYF. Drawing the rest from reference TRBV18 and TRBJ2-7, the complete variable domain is NAGVMQNPRHLVRRRGQEARLRCSPMKGHSHVYWYRQLPEEGLKFMVYLQKENIIDESGMPKERFSAEFPKEGPSILRIQQVVRGDSAAYFCASSPMGGGSVYEQYFGPGTRLTVT.